This is a list of T cell receptor beta chains from one sample in a study of CD4+ T cells in melanoma. The method was immunoSEQ multiplex PCR; TCRdb's version includes in-frame clones alone and lacks a portion of them. The table has more than 90,000 clones, 92% seen once. Sequenced input: peripheral blood. The source is a human donor with melanoma. The CDR3 runs from the conserved cysteine through the conserved F or W. The order of the fields is D gene, V gene, J gene, clone size, CDR3 protein, CDR3 DNA. The D gene is left open where the match is weak. Clone size is shown for a subset of rows, as once, few, many or a class of expanded clone.

d_gene: TRBD2; v_gene: TRBV16; j_gene: TRBJ2-1; abundance: NA; CDR3aa: CASSQGLAGVNEQFF; CDR3nt: TGTGCCAGCAGCCAGGGACTAGCGGGAGTCAATGAGCAGTTCTTC
d_gene: NA; v_gene: TRBV5-1; j_gene: TRBJ2-2; abundance: NA; CDR3aa: CASSLPDRNTGELFF; CDR3nt: TGCGCCAGCAGCCTCCCGGACAGAAACACCGGGGAGCTGTTTTTT
d_gene: TRBD1; v_gene: TRBV7-2; j_gene: TRBJ1-5; abundance: NA; CDR3aa: CASSLAWEQGGRNQPQHF; CDR3nt: TGTGCCAGCAGCTTAGCGTGGGAACAGGGGGGGCGCAATCAGCCCCAGCATTTT
d_gene: NA; v_gene: TRBV18; j_gene: TRBJ2-6; abundance: NA; CDR3aa: CASSPSGGANVLTF; CDR3nt: TGTGCCAGCTCCCCCTCGGGAGGGGCCAACGTCCTGACTTTC
d_gene: NA; v_gene: TRBV6-5; j_gene: TRBJ1-2; abundance: NA; CDR3aa: CASSYGGNGYTF; CDR3nt: TGTGCCAGCAGTTACGGGGGAAATGGCTACACCTTC
d_gene: NA; v_gene: TRBV5-4; j_gene: TRBJ2-1; abundance: NA; CDR3aa: CASASEIGNNEQFF; CDR3nt: TGTGCCAGCGCCTCGGAGATTGGGAACAATGAGCAGTTCTTC
d_gene: TRBD1; v_gene: TRBV30; j_gene: TRBJ2-5; abundance: NA; CDR3aa: CAWSKGARETQYF; CDR3nt: TGTGCCTGGAGTAAGGGGGCGCGGGAGACCCAGTACTTC
d_gene: NA; v_gene: TRBV15; j_gene: TRBJ1-4; abundance: few; CDR3aa: CATSRDPRGTNEKLFF; CDR3nt: TGTGCCACCAGCAGAGATCCGAGGGGAACTAATGAAAAACTGTTTTTT
d_gene: TRBD1; v_gene: TRBV6-1; j_gene: TRBJ2-6; abundance: NA; CDR3aa: CASKGQPGANVLTF; CDR3nt: TGTGCCAGCAAGGGACAGCCTGGGGCCAACGTCCTGACTTTC
d_gene: TRBD2; v_gene: TRBV18; j_gene: TRBJ2-1; abundance: NA; CDR3aa: CASSPASGAYNEQFF; CDR3nt: TGTGCCAGCTCACCAGCTAGCGGGGCGTACAATGAGCAGTTCTTC
d_gene: TRBD2; v_gene: TRBV7-2; j_gene: TRBJ2-7; abundance: NA; CDR3aa: CASSLSGRAYEQYF; CDR3nt: TGTGCCAGCAGCTTAAGCGGGAGGGCCTACGAGCAGTACTTC
d_gene: TRBD2; v_gene: TRBV2; j_gene: TRBJ2-2; abundance: NA; CDR3aa: CASSPGLAGNTGELFF; CDR3nt: TGTGCCAGCAGCCCGGGACTAGCGGGAAACACCGGGGAGCTGTTTTTT
d_gene: NA; v_gene: TRBV2; j_gene: TRBJ2-5; abundance: NA; CDR3aa: CASSVGEETQYF; CDR3nt: TGTGCCAGCAGCGTCGGGGAGGAGACCCAGTACTTC
d_gene: NA; v_gene: TRBV7-9; j_gene: TRBJ2-3; abundance: NA; CDR3aa: CASSLVRNTQYF; CDR3nt: TGTGCCAGCAGCTTAGTCCGAAATACGCAGTATTTT
d_gene: TRBD2; v_gene: TRBV11-3; j_gene: TRBJ2-2; abundance: NA; CDR3aa: CASSSRGETGELFF; CDR3nt: TGTGCCAGCAGTTCTCGGGGGGAGACCGGGGAGCTGTTTTTT
d_gene: NA; v_gene: TRBV6-5; j_gene: TRBJ2-5; abundance: NA; CDR3aa: CASSLSVGGTETQYF; CDR3nt: TGTGCCAGCAGCCTCTCCGTGGGGGGAACAGAGACCCAGTACTTC
d_gene: TRBD1; v_gene: TRBV5-6; j_gene: TRBJ2-3; abundance: NA; CDR3aa: CASSFGTVNDPQYF; CDR3nt: TGTGCCAGCAGCTTCGGGACAGTGAACGATCCGCAGTATTTT
d_gene: TRBD1; v_gene: TRBV4-1; j_gene: TRBJ1-2; abundance: NA; CDR3aa: CASSQVEGALGYTF; CDR3nt: TGCGCCAGCAGCCAGGTAGAGGGGGCGCTTGGCTACACCTTC
d_gene: TRBD2; v_gene: TRBV10-2; j_gene: TRBJ2-3; abundance: NA; CDR3aa: CASSERSLAGGTDTQYF; CDR3nt: TGCGCCAGCAGTGAAAGGTCTCTAGCGGGGGGAACAGATACGCAGTATTTT
d_gene: NA; v_gene: TRBV15; j_gene: TRBJ2-1; abundance: NA; CDR3aa: CATSEGYNEQFF; CDR3nt: TGTGCCACCAGCGAGGGCTACAATGAGCAGTTCTTC
d_gene: NA; v_gene: TRBV15; j_gene: TRBJ1-1; abundance: NA; CDR3aa: CATSRPRTKGHTEAFF; CDR3nt: TGTGCCACCAGCAGACCACGGACAAAAGGTCACACTGAAGCTTTCTTT
d_gene: TRBD1; v_gene: TRBV4-2; j_gene: TRBJ1-4; abundance: few; CDR3aa: CASSGNRGTNEKLFF; CDR3nt: TGTGCCAGCAGCGGAAACAGGGGAACTAATGAAAAACTGTTTTTT
d_gene: TRBD2; v_gene: TRBV9; j_gene: TRBJ2-2; abundance: NA; CDR3aa: CASSVPGGGQTPGELFF; CDR3nt: TGTGCCAGCAGCGTCCCGGGGGGGGGCCAGACCCCCGGGGAGCTGTTTTTT
d_gene: NA; v_gene: TRBV5-1; j_gene: TRBJ1-2; abundance: NA; CDR3aa: CASSFQTAGYTF; CDR3nt: TGCGCCAGCAGCTTCCAGACGGCCGGCTACACCTTC